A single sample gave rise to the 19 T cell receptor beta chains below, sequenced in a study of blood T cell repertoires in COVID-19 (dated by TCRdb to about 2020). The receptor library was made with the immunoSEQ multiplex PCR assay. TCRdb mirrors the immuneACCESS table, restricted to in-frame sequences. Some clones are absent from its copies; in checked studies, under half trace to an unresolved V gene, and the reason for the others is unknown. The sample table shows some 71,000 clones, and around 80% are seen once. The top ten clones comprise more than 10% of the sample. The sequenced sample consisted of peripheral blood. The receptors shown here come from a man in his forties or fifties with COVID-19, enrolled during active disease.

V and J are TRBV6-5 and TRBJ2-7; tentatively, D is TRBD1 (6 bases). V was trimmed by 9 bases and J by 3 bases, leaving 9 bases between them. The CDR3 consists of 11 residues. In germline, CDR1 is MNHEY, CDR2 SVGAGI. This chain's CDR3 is CASGRGYEQYF. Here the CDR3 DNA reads TGTGCCAGTGGCAGGGGCTACGAGCAGTACTTC.

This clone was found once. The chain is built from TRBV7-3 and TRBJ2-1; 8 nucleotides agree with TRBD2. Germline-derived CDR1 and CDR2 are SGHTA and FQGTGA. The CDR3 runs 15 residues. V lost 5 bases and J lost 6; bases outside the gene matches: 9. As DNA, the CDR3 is TGTGCCAGCAGCCCCGGCGTAGCGGGGCCCAATGAGCAGTTCTTC. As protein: CASSPGVAGPNEQFF.

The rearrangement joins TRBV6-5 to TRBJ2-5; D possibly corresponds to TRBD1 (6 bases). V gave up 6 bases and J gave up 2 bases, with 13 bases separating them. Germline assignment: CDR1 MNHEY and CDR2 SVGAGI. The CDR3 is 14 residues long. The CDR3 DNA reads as TGTGCCAGCAGCCGACAGGAGTGGCAAGAGACCCAGTACTTC. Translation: CASSRQEWQETQYF.

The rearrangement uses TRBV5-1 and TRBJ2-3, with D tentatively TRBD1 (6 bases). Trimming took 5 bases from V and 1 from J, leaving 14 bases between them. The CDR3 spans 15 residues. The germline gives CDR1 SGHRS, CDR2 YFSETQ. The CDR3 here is CASRLVGGGTDTQYF. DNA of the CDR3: TGCGCCAGCAGACTCGTAGGGGGAGGCACAGATACGCAGTATTTT.

In DNA form, the CDR3 reads TGTGCCAGCAGCTTGTTGCGAGAGAACTATGGCTACACCTTC. As protein: CASSLLRENYGYTF. This chain links TRBV5-6 with TRBJ1-2; D remains unclear. The CDR3 length is 14 residues. Trimming took off 1 base at V and 2 bases at J, with 9 bases between the two ends. Germline values: CDR1 SGHDT, CDR2 YYEEEE. Filled out from reference TRBV5-6 and TRBJ1-2, the complete variable domain reads DAGVTQSPTHLIKTRGQQVTLRCSPKSGHDTVSWYQQALGQGPQFIFQYYEEEERQRGNFPDRFSGHQFPNYSSELNVNALLLGDSALYLCASSLLRENYGYTFGSGTRLTVV.

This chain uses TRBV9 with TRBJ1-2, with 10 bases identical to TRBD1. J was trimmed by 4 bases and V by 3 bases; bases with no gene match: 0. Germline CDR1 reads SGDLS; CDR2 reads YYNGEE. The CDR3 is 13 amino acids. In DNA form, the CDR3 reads TGTGCCAGCAGCGGGACAGGGGGCTATGGCTACACCTTC. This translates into CASSGTGGYGYTF.

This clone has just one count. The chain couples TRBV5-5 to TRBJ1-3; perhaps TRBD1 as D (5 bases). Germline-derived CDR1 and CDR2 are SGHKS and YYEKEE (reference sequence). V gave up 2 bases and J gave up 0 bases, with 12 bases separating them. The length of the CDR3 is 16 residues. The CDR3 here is CASSLAYQGSGNTIYF. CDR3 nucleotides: TGTGCCAGCAGCTTAGCTTATCAGGGCTCTGGAAACACCATATATTTT.

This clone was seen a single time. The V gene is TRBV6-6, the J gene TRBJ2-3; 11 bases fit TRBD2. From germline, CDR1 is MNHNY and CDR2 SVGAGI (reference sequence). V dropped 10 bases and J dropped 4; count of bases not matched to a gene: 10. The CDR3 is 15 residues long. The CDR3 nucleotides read TGTGCCACGCAGTACATAGCGGGGGGGTCAGATACGCAGTATTTT. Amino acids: CATQYIAGGSDTQYF.

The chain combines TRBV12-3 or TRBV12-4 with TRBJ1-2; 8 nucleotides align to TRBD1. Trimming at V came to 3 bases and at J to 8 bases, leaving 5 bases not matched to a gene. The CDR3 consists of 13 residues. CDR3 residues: CASSLQGAGGYTF. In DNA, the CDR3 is TGTGCCAGCAGTTTGCAGGGGGCTGGAGGCTACACCTTC.

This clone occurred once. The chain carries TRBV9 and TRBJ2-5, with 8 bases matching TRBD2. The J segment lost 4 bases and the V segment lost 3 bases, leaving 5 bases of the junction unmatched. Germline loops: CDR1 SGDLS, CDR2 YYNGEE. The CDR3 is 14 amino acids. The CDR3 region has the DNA TGTGCCAGCAGCGCGGGGGGGCGATTAGAGACCCAGTACTTC. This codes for CASSAGGRLETQYF.

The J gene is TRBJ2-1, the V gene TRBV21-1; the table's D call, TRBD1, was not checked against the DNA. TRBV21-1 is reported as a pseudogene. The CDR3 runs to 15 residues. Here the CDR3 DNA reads TGTGCCGGCTCGAGGGGACAGGGGCGCGACAATGAGCAGTTCTTC. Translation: CAGSRGQGRDNEQFF.

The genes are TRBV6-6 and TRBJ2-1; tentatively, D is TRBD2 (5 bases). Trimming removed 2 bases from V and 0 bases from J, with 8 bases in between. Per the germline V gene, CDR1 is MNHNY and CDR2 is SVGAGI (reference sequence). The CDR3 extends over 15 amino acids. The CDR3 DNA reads TGTGCCAGCAGTTACGCTAGCAGCTCCTACAATGAGCAGTTCTTC. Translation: CASSYASSSYNEQFF.

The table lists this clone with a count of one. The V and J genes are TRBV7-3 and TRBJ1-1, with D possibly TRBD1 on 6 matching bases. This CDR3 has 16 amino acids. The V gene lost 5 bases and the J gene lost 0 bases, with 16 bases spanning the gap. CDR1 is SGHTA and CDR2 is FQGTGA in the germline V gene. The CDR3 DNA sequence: TGTGCCAGCAGCCTGACAGGAGATTCCATGAACACTGAAGCTTTCTTT. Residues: CASSLTGDSMNTEAFF.

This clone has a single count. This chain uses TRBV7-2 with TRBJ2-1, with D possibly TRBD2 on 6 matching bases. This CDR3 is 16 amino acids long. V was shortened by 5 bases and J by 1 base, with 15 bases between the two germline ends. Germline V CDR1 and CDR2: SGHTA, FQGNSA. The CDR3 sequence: CASSPTGVRSYNEQFF. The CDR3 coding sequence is TGTGCCAGCAGCCCTACGGGGGTGCGTTCCTACAATGAGCAGTTCTTC.

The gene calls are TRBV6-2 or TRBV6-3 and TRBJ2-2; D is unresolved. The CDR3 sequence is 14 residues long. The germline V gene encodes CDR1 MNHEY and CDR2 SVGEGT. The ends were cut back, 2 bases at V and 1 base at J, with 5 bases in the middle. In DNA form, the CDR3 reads TGTGCCAGCAGTTACAGACAGAACACCGGGGAGCTGTTTTTT. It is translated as CASSYRQNTGELFF.

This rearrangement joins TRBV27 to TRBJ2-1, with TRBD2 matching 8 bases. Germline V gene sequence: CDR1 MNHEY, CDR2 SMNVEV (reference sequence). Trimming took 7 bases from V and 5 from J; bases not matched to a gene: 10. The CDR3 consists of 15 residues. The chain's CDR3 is CASKVSGGRDNEQFF. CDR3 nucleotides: TGTGCCAGCAAGGTGAGCGGGGGCAGAGACAATGAGCAGTTCTTC.

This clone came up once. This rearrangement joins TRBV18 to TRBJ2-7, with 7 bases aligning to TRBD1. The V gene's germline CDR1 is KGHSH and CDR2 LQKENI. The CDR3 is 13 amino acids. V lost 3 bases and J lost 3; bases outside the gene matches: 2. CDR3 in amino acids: CASSPGQVYEQYF. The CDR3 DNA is TGTGCCAGCTCACCTGGACAGGTCTACGAGCAGTACTTC.

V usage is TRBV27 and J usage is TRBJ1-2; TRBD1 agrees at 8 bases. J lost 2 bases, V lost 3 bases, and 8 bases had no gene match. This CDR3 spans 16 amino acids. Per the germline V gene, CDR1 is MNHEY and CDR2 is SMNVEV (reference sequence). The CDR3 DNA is TGTGCCAGCAGTTTTTTGGGGGCAGGGGGCAACTATGGCTACACCTTC. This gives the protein CASSFLGAGGNYGYTF.

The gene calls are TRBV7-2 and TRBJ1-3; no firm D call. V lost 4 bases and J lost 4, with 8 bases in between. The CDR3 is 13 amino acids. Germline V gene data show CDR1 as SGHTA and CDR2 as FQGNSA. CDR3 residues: CASSSSGGNTIYF. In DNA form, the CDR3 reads TGTGCCAGCAGCTCTAGTGGAGGAAACACCATATATTTT.